The 7 T cell receptor beta chains in this list originate from one sample, sequenced in a study of blood T cells in healthy people across ages. For the second PCR, which ran for roughly 7 to 11 cycles, a sample-barcoded 5' primer and a J-beta primer mix were used. Each CDR3 protein gets one entry after TCRdb re-called the 5' RACE reads with MiXCR. The data show 650,000 to 1,000,000 distinct CDR3 sequences, 36% seen once. The sample was blood. These receptors came from a young man in good health.

This clonotype was counted many times. The chain has TRBV12-3 or TRBV12-4 and TRBJ2-5; the match to TRBD1 covers 7 bases. The CDR3 runs to 14 residues. The V gene end was trimmed by 6 bases and the J gene end by 2 bases; junction bases not matched to a gene: 6. As DNA, the CDR3 is TGTGCCAGCAGCCTGGGACAGCCTCAAGAGACCCAGTACTTC. It codes for CASSLGQPQETQYF.

There are a few counts of this clonotype. In nucleotides, the CDR3 is TGTGCCAGCAGCGTAGGCGGCGGGGGGAGCAATGAGCAGTTCTTC. This encodes CASSVGGGGSNEQFF. The chain links TRBV9 to TRBJ2-1, with 8 positions matching TRBD2. This CDR3 is built from 15 residues. CDR1 is SGDLS and CDR2 is YYNGEE in the germline V gene. V shed 0 bases and J 6 bases; nucleotides not matched to a gene: 5.

The table lists this clonotype with a few counts. V gene TRBV4-3 combines with J gene TRBJ2-3; 7 nucleotides match TRBD2. The CDR3 covers 16 residues. In germline, CDR1 is LGHNA, CDR2 YSLEER. Trimming at V came to 1 base and at J to 4 bases, leaving 8 bases not matched to a gene. The CDR3 reads CASSQGVPGRADTQYF. CDR3 nucleotides: TGCGCCAGCAGCCAAGGTGTTCCTGGGAGGGCAGATACGCAGTATTTT.

Concerning this clonotype: This may come from a read error, since a much larger clone is one base off. The rearrangement joins TRBV7-6 to TRBJ2-7, with D possibly being TRBD2 (6 bases). This CDR3 spans 20 amino acids. Trimming left V 4 bases short and J 3 bases short, with 31 bases between. The germline CDR1 and CDR2 sequences are SGHVS and FNYEAQ. The CDR3 DNA is TGTGCCAGCAGCTCGTCTCCTCTAGTGGGGGAGGCCCACAACTACTACGAGCAGTACTTC. Its translation is CASSSSPLVGEAHNYYEQYF.

This chain links TRBV5-1 with TRBJ2-7, with 14 nucleotides matching TRBD2. Germline V gene lookup returns CDR1 SGHRS and CDR2 YFSETQ. CDR3 length: 17 amino acids. The ends lost 4 bases at V and 1 base at J; junction bases unmatched: 7. CDR3 nucleotides: TGCGCCAGCAGCCCTGGTGGGACTAGCGGGGGTTCCTACGAGCAGTACTTC. As protein: CASSPGGTSGGSYEQYF. The full variable domain, in which reference TRBV5-1 and TRBJ2-7 provide the parts outside the CDR3, is KAGVTQTPRYLIKTRGQQVTLSCSPISGHRSVSWYQQTPGQGLQFLFEYFSETQRNKGNFPGRFSGRQFSNSRSEMNVSTLELGDSALYLCASSPGGTSGGSYEQYFGPGTRLTVT.

This clonotype was observed a few times. V is TRBV12-3 or TRBV12-4 and J is TRBJ1-1; D remains unclear. The CDR3 extends over 13 amino acids. The V and J ends lost 3 bases and 1 base respectively, with 6 bases between them. The CDR3 region is CASSFTPNTEAFF. The CDR3 coding sequence is TGTGCCAGCAGTTTCACACCGAACACTGAAGCTTTCTTT.

The chain has TRBV29-1 and TRBJ2-2; TRBD2 aligns across 10 bases. This CDR3 is 20 amino acids long. The junction had 19 bases not matched to a gene; V was cut back by 4 bases and J by 2 bases. In germline, CDR1 is SQVTM, CDR2 ANQGSEA. The CDR3 is CSVGGGVPVAGGPNTGELFF. CDR3 nucleotide sequence: TGCAGCGTTGGAGGGGGGGTCCCAGTAGCGGGGGGTCCCAACACCGGGGAGCTGTTTTTT.